This TCR beta chain was sequenced in a study of T cell repertoires in cytomegalovirus infection. Study-level information: Indications came from public TCR beta signatures; they pointed to CMV infection and to a matching HLA type.

Study-level results: Summed frequency of public TCR beta families distinguished CMV carriers with the relevant HLA. Dominating the ex vivo response were HLA-C-restricted CMV-specific TCR beta clonotypes.

TCRdb ran MiXCR on the reads and lists one entry per CDR3 protein. The repertoire consists of 300,000 to 450,000 distinct CDR3 sequences, with roughly 18% occurring once and the leading ten covering under 9%. This clonotype was observed many times. Its antigen is not identified. This clonotype originated in a human donor in good health (CMV status not recorded). Some clones in this sample may be carry-over from other donors' samples. The sequencing input was PBMCs.

CDR3 loop: CASRRLESNQPQHF. The CDR3 DNA reads as TGTGCCAGCAGACGATTGGAAAGCAATCAGCCCCAGCATTTT. The gene calls are TRBV12-3 or TRBV12-4 and TRBJ1-5; no clear D gene. This CDR3 comprises 14 residues. Trimming removed 6 bases at V and 1 base at J, with 10 bases between.